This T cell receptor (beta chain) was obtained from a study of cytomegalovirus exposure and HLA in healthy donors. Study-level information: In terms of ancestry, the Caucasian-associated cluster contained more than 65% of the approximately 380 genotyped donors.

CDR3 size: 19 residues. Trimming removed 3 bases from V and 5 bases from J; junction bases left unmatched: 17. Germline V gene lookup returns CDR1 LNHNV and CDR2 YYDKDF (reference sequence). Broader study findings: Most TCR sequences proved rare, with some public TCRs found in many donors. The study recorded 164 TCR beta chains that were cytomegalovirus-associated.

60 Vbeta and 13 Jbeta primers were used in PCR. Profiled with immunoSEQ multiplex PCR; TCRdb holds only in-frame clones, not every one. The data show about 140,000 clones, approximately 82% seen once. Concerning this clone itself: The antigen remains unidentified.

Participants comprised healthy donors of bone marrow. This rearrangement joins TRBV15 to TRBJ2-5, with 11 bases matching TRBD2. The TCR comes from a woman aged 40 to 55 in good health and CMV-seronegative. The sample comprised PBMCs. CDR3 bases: TGTGCCACCAGCAGGCCACTAGCGGGAGATAGGGGTCGTTGGGAGACCCAGTACTTC. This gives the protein CATSRPLAGDRGRWETQYF.